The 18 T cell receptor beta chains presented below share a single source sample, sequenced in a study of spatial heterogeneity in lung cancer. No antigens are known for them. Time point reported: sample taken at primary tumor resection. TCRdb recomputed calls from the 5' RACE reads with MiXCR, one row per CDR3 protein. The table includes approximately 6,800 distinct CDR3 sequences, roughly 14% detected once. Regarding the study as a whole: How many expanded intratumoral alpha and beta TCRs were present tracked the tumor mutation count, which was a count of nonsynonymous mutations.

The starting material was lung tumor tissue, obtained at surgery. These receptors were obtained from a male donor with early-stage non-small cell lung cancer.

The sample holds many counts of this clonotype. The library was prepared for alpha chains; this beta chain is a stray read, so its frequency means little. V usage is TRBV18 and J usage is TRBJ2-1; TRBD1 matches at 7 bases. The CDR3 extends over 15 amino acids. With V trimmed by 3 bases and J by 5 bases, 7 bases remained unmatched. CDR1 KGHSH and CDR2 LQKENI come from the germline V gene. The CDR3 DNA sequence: TGTGCCAGCTCACCGCAAGGGACAGCACACAATGAGCAGTTCTTC. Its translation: CASSPQGTAHNEQFF.

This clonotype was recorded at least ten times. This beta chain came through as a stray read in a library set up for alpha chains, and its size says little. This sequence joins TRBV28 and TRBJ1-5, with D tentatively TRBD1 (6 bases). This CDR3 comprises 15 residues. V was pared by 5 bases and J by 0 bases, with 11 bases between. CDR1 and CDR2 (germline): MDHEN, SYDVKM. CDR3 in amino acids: CASSGNRVSNQPQHF. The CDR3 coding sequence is TGTGCCAGCAGTGGCAACAGGGTTAGCAATCAGCCCCAGCATTTT.

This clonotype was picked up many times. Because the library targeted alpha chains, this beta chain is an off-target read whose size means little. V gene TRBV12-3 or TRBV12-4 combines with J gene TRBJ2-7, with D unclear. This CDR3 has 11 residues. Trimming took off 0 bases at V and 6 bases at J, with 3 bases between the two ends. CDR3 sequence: CASSLAPEQYF. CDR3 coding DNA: TGTGCCAGCAGTTTAGCCCCCGAGCAGTACTTC.

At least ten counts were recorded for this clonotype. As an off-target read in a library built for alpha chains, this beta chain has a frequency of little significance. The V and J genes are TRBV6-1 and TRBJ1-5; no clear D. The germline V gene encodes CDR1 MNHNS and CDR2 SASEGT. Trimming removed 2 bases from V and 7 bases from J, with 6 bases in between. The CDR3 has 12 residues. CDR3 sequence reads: CASSELGQPQHF. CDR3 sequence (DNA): TGTGCCAGCAGTGAATTGGGACAGCCCCAGCATTTT.

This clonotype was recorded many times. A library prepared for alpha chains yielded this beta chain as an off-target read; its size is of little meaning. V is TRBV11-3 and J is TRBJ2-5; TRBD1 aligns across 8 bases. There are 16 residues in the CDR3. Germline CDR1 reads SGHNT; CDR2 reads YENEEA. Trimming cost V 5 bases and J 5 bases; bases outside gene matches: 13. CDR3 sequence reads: CASSLRQGTAKETQYF. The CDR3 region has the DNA TGTGCCAGCAGCCTACGACAGGGGACGGCTAAGGAGACCCAGTACTTC.

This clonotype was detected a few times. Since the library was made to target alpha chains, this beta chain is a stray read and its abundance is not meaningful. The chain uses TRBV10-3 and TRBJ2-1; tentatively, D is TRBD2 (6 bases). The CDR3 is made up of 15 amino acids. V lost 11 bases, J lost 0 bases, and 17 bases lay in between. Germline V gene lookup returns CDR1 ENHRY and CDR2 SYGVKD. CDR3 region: CAGSGGSSSYNEQFF. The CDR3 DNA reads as TGTGCCGGTTCCGGGGGATCGAGCTCCTACAATGAGCAGTTCTTC.

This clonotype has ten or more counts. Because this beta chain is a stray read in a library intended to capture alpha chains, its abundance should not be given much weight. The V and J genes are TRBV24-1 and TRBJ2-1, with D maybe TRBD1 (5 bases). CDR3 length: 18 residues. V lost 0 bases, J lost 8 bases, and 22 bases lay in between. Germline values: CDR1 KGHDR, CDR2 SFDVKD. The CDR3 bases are TGTGCCACCAGTGATTTGCCCCTAAAGGGGCCCTGGGGTGATGAGCAGTTCTTC. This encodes CATSDLPLKGPWGDEQFF.

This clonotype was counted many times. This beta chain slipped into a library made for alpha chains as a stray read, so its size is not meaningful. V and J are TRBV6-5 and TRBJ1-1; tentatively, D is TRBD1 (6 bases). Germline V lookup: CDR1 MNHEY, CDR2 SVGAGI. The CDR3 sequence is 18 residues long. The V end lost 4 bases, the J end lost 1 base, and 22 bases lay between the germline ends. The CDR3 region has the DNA TGTGCCAGCAGTTTCCCGACAGGAAGGGAGGGCAAGAACACTGAAGCTTTCTTT. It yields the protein CASSFPTGREGKNTEAFF.

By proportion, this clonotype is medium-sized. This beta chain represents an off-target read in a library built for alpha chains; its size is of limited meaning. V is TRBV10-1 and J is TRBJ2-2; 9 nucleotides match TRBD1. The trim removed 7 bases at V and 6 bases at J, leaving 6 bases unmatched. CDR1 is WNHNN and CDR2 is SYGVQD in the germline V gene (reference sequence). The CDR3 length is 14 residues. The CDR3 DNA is TGCGCCAGCAAACAGGACAGGGGATCCGGGGAGCTGTTTTTT. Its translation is CASKQDRGSGELFF.

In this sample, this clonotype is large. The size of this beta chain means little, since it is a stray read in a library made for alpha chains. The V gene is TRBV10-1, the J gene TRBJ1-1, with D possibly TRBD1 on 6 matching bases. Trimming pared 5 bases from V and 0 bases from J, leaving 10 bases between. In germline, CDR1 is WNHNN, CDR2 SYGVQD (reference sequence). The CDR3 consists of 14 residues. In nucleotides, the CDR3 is TGCGCCAGCAGTCCGACAGGTCTGAACACTGAAGCTTTCTTT. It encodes CASSPTGLNTEAFF.

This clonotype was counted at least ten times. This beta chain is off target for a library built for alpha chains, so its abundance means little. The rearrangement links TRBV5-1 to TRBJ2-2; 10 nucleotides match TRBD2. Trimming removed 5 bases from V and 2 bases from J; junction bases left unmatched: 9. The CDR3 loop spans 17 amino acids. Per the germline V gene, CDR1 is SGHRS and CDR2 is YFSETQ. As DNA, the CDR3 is TGCGCCAGCAGTCCAACTCTAGCGGGAGTTAACACCGGGGAGCTGTTTTTT. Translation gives CASSPTLAGVNTGELFF. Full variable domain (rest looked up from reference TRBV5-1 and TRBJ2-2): KAGVTQTPRYLIKTRGQQVTLSCSPISGHRSVSWYQQTPGQGLQFLFEYFSETQRNKGNFPGRFSGRQFSNSRSEMNVSTLELGDSALYLCASSPTLAGVNTGELFFGEGSRLTVL.

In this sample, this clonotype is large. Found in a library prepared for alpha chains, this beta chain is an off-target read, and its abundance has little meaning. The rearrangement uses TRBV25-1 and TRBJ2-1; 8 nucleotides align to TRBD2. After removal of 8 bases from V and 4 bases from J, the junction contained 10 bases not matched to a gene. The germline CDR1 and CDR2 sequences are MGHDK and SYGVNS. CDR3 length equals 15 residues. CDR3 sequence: CASARTSNFYNEQFF. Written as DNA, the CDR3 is TGTGCCAGCGCTCGGACTAGCAACTTTTACAATGAGCAGTTCTTC.

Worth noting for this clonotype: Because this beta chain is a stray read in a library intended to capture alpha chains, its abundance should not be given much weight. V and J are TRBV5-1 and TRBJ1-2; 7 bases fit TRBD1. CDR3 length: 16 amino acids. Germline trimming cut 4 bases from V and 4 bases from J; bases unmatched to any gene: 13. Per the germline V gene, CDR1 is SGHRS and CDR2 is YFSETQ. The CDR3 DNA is TGCGCCAGCAGCCCCGGGACAGCCTTTCTCGGCTATGGCTACACCTTC. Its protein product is CASSPGTAFLGYGYTF.

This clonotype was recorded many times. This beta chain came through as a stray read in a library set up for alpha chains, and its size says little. The CDR3 spells CSAVGADYYEQYF. The CDR3, as DNA: TGCAGTGCAGTCGGAGCGGATTACTACGAGCAGTACTTC. The gene calls are TRBV20-1 and TRBJ2-7; weak D call: TRBD2 (5 bases). This CDR3 region has 13 residues. Germline lookup yields CDR1 DFQATT and CDR2 SNEGSKA (reference sequence). V was cut by 6 bases and J by 3 bases, with 15 bases left in between.

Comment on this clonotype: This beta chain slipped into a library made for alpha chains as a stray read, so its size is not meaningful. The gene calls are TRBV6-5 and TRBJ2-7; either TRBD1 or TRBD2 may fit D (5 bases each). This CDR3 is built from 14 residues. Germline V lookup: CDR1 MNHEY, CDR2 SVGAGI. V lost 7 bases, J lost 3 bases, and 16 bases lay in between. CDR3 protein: CASKPGPAVYEQYF. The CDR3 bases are TGTGCCAGCAAGCCGGGACCGGCGGTCTACGAGCAGTACTTC.

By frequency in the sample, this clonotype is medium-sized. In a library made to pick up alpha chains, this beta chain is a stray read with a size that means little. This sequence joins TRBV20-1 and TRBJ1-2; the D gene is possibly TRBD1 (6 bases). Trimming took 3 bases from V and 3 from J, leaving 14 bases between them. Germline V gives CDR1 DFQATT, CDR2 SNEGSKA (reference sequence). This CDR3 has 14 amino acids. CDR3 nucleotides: TGCAGTGCTAGTACCACAGGGACGCACTATGGCTACACCTTC. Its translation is CSASTTGTHYGYTF.

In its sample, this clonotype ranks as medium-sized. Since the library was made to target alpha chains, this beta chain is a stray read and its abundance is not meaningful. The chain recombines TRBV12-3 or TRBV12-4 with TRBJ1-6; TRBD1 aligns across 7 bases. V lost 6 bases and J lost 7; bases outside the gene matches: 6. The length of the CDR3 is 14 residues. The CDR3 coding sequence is TGTGCCAGCAGCGACCAGGGGGGCAATTCACCCCTCCACTTT. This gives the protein CASSDQGGNSPLHF.

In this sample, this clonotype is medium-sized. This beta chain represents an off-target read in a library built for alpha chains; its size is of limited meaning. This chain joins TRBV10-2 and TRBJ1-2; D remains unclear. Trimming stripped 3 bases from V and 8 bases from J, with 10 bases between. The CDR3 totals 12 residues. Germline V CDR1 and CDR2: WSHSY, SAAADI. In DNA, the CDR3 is TGCGCCAGCAGTGAAGGCTCAACGGGCTACACCTTC. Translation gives CASSEGSTGYTF.